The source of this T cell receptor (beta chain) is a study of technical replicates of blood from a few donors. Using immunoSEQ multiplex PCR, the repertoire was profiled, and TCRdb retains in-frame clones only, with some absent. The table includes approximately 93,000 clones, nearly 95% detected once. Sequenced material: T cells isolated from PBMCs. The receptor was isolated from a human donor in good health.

CDR3: CASFIGSTGELFF. CDR3 DNA: TGTGCGAGTTTTATAGGGAGCACCGGGGAGCTGTTTTTT. This chain links TRBV2 with TRBJ2-2; the D gene is possibly TRBD2 (5 bases). There are 13 residues in the CDR3. Germline CDR1 SNHLY, CDR2 FYNNEI.